A selection of T cell receptor beta chains follows, all from one sample in a study of blood T cell repertoires in COVID-19. The method was immunoSEQ multiplex PCR; TCRdb's version includes in-frame clones alone and lacks a portion of them. Found here are over 300,000 clones, 90% of them singletons; the top ten hold 6.5%. Input material: peripheral blood. These receptors were taken from a man aged 18-30 years with active or convalescent COVID-19. CDR3s include the opening cysteine and the closing phenylalanine or tryptophan. The D gene is left open where the match is weak. Some rows mark clone size as missing; the rest say once, few, many or name a class of expanded clone.

cdr3_length | j_call | clone_size | v_call | d_call | cdr3_aa | cdr3_nt
13 | TRBJ2-7 | . | TRBV19 | TRBD1 | CASRETGVYEQYF | TGTGCCTCCCGGGAGACAGGGGTGTACGAGCAGTACTTC
16 | TRBJ2-3 | . | TRBV12-2 | . | CASRLRLAGHTDTQYF | TGTGCAAGTCGCCTACGACTAGCGGGGCACACAGATACGCAGTATTTT
17 | TRBJ2-2 | . | TRBV18 | TRBD2 | CASSPGRSGANTGELFF | TGTGCCAGCTCACCAGGAAGGAGCGGGGCGAACACCGGGGAGCTGTTTTTT
14 | TRBJ2-5 | . | TRBV11-2 | TRBD2 | CASSLTGGQETQYF | TGTGCCAGCAGCTTAACGGGAGGGCAGGAGACCCAGTACTTC
13 | TRBJ1-6 | . | TRBV7-2 | . | CASSFYESSPLHF | TGTGCCAGCAGCTTTTACGAGAGCTCACCCCTCCACTTT
14 | TRBJ2-7 | . | TRBV7-6 | TRBD1 | CASSTGQGTYEQYF | TGTGCCAGCAGCACGGGACAGGGCACCTACGAGCAGTACTTC
18 | TRBJ2-2 | . | TRBV12-2 | . | CASPEHHLAIANTGELFF | TGTGCAAGTCCGGAACACCATTTAGCCATCGCGAACACCGGGGAGCTGTTTTTT
18 | TRBJ2-1 | . | TRBV19 | TRBD2 | CASASGLAPLSSYNEQFF | TGTGCCAGCGCTTCGGGACTAGCGCCATTGAGCTCCTACAATGAGCAGTTCTTC
14 | TRBJ1-1 | . | TRBV5-1 | TRBD1 | CASSSGQGLTEAFF | TGCGCCAGCAGCTCAGGACAGGGCCTAACTGAAGCTTTCTTT
18 | TRBJ2-3 | . | TRBV28 | TRBD2 | CASTPAAGVDFITDTQYF | TGTGCCAGCACCCCTGCGGCGGGAGTAGATTTTATCACAGATACGCAGTATTTT
13 | TRBJ2-7 | once | TRBV11-2 | . | CASSLVRGYEQYF | TGTGCCAGCAGCTTAGTGCGTGGCTACGAGCAGTACTTC
16 | TRBJ1-4 | . | TRBV4-3 | . | CASSPRLPAANEKLFF | TGCGCCAGCAGCCCGAGGCTCCCCGCGGCGAACGAAAAACTGTTTTTT
15 | TRBJ2-2 | once | TRBV25-1 | . | CASSDLQEITGELFF | TGTGCCAGCAGTGATCTACAGGAGATTACCGGGGAGCTGTTTTTT
15 | TRBJ2-1 | once | TRBV5-4 | TRBD2 | CASSLSSGTYNEQFF | TGTGCCAGCAGCTTGTCTAGCGGGACATACAATGAGCAGTTCTTC
15 | TRBJ1-3 | once | TRBV7-9 | TRBD1 | CASSLRTGSGNTIYF | TGTGCCAGCAGCTTAAGGACAGGCTCTGGAAACACCATATATTTT
18 | TRBJ2-3 | . | TRBV9 | TRBD1 | CASSTYSRTGGSTDTQYF | TGTGCCAGCAGCACATATTCTAGGACAGGGGGCAGCACAGATACGCAGTATTTT
16 | TRBJ2-7 | . | TRBV28 | TRBD2 | CASSLWWTSGSDEQYF | TGTGCCAGCAGTTTATGGTGGACTAGCGGGAGCGACGAGCAGTACTTC
13 | TRBJ2-3 | . | TRBV7-9 | . | CASSLEQIDTQYF | TGTGCCAGCAGCTTAGAACAGATAGATACGCAGTATTTT
15 | TRBJ2-1 | . | TRBV18 | . | CASSPRGFGYNEQFF | TGTGCCAGCTCACCACGAGGGTTCGGGTACAATGAGCAGTTCTTC
16 | TRBJ2-3 | . | TRBV6-6 | TRBD1 | CASSRSGTGRADTQYF | TGTGCCAGCAGTCGATCCGGGACAGGAAGGGCAGATACGCAGTATTTT
14 | TRBJ1-5 | . | TRBV6-5 | . | CASQQGFNNQPQHF | TGTGCCAGCCAACAGGGTTTTAACAATCAGCCCCAGCATTTT
15 | TRBJ2-1 | . | TRBV7-2 | TRBD1 | CASSLAQGAFNEQFF | TGTGCCAGCAGCTTAGCACAGGGGGCTTTCAATGAGCAGTTCTTC
20 | TRBJ2-1 | . | TRBV27 | TRBD2 | CASNARTTSGGPRSYNEQFF | TGTGCCAGCAACGCCCGGACTACGAGCGGGGGGCCTCGCTCCTACAATGAGCAGTTCTTC